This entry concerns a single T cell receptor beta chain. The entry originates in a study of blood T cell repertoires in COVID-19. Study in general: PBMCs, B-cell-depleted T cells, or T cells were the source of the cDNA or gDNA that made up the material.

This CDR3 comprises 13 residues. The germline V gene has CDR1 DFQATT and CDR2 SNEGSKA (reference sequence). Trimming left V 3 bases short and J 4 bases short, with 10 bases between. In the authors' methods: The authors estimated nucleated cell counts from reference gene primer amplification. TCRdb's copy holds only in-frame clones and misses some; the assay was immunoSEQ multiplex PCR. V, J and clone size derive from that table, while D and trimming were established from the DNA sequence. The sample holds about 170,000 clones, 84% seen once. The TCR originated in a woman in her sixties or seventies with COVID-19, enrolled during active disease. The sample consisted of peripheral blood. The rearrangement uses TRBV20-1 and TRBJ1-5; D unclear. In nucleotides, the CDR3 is TGCAGTGCTAGTTCGACTCCTAATCAGCCCCAGCATTTT. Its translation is CSASSTPNQPQHF.